This entry is about one T cell receptor beta chain. The CDR3 has 17 residues. From germline, CDR1 is SNHLY and CDR2 FYNNEI. Trimming at V came to 4 bases and at J to 2 bases, leaving 7 bases not matched to a gene. The sample comes from a study of blood T cell repertoires in COVID-19. Clones were sequenced by immunoSEQ multiplex PCR, and TCRdb holds only the in-frame ones, with some missing. The sample has 110,000 to 150,000 clones, 80% seen once. The receptor's source is a man between 70 and 80 years old who had recovered from COVID-19. This chain connects TRBV2 to TRBJ2-6, with TRBD2 matching over 8 bases. Material: peripheral blood. CDR3 nucleotides: TGTGCCAGCAGTGGGGCGGGACTAGGCGCTGGGGCCAACGTCCTGACTTTC. Translation gives CASSGAGLGAGANVLTF.